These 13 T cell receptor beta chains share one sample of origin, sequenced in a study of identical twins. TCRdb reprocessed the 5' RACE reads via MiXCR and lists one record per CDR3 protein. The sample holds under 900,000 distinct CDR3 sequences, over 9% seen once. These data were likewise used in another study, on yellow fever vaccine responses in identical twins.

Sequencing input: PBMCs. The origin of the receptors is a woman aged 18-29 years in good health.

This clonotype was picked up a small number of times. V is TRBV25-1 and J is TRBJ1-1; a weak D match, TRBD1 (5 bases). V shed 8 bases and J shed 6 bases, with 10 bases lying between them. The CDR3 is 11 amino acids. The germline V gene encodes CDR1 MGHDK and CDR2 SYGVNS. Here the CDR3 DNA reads TGTGCCAGCTTCCGACAGTCTGAAGCTTTCTTT. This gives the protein CASFRQSEAFF.

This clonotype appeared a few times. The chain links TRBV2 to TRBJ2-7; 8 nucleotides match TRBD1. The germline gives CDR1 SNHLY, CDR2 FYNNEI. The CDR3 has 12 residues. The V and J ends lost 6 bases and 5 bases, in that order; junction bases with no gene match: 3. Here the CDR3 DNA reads TGTGCCAGCAGGGGACAGGTGGACGAGCAGTACTTC. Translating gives CASRGQVDEQYF.

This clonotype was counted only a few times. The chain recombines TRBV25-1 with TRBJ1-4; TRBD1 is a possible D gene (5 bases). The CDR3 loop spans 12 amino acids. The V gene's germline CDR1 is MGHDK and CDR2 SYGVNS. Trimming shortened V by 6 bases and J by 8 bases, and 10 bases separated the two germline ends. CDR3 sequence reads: CASRQEGEKLFF. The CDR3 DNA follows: TGTGCCAGCAGACAGGAAGGGGAAAAACTGTTTTTT.

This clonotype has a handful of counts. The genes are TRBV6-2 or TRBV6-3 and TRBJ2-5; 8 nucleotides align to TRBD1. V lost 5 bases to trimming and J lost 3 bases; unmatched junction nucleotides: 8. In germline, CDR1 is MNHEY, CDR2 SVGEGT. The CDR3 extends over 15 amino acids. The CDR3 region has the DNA TGTGCCAGCAGTACCGGACAGGGAACCAAAGAGACCCAGTACTTC. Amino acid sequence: CASSTGQGTKETQYF.

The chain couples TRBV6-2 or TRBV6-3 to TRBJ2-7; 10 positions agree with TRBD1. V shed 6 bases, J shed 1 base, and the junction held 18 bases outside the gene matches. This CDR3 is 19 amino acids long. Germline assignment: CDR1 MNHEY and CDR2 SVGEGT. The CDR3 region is CASRPYNLGQGKGSYEQYV. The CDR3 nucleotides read TGTGCCAGCAGGCCCTATAACCTGGGACAGGGGAAAGGTTCCTACGAGCAGTACGTC.

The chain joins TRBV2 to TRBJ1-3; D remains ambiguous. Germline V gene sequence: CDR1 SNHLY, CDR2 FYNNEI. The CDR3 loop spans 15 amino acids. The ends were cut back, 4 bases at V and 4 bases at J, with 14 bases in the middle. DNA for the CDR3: TGTGCCAGCAGTGGAGAACGGGGTGCGGGAAACACCATATATTTT. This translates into CASSGERGAGNTIYF.

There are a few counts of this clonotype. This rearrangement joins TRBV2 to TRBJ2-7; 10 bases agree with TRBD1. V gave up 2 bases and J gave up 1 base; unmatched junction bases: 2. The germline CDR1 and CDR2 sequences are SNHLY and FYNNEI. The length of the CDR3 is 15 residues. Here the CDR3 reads CASSERDRGSYEQYV. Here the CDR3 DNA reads TGTGCCAGCAGTGAAAGGGACAGGGGATCCTACGAGCAGTACGTC.

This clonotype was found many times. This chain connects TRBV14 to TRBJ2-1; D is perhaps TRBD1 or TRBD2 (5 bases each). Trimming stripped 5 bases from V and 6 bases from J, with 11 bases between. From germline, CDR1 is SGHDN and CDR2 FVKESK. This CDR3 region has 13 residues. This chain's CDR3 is CASSTGTPNEQFF. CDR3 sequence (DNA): TGTGCCAGCAGCACCGGGACCCCCAATGAGCAGTTCTTC.

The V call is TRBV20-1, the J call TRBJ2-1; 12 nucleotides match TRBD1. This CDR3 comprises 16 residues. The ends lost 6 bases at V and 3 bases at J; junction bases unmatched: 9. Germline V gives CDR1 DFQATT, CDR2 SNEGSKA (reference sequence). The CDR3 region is CSARFGTGGIYNEQFF. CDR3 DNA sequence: TGCAGTGCGAGGTTTGGGACAGGGGGCATCTACAATGAGCAGTTCTTC.

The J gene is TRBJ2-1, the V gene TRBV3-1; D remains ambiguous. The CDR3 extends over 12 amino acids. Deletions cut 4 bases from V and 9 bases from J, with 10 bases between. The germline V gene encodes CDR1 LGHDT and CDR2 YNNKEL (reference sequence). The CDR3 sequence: CASSRRLGEQFF. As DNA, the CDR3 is TGTGCCAGCAGCCGCCGGCTGGGTGAGCAGTTCTTC.

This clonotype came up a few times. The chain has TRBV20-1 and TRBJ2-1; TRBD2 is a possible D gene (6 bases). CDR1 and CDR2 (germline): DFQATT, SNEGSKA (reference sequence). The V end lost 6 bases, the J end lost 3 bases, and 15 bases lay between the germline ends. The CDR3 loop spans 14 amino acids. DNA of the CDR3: TGCAGTGCCTCGCCAATAGCGGACTACAATGAGCAGTTCTTC. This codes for CSASPIADYNEQFF.

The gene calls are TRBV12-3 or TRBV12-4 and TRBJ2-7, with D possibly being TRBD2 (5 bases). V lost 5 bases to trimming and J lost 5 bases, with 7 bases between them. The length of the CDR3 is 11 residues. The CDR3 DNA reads TGTGCCAGCAGTAGCGGCCACGAGCAGTACTTC. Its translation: CASSSGHEQYF.

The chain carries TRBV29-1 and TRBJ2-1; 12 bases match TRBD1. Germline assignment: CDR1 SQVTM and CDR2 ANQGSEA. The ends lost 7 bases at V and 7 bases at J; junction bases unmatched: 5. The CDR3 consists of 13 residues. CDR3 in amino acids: CSAGQGARNEQFF. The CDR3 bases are TGCAGCGCGGGACAGGGGGCGAGAAATGAGCAGTTCTTC.